This T cell receptor (beta chain) was obtained from a study of blood T cell repertoires in COVID-19. About the study: Whether acute or convalescent, the COVID-19 samples came from the United States, Italy and Spain.

Authors' methods: Scientists estimated how many nucleated cells there were by amplifying reference gene primers. TCRdb's table, derived via immunoSEQ multiplex PCR, lists solely in-frame clones and lacks some. V, J and clone size are those of that table, while D and trimming were read from the DNA. This table holds tens of thousands of clones, about 80% found once. The sample consisted of peripheral blood. The TCR was taken from a man of 80 years or more with active COVID-19.

The CDR3 protein is CATRGRSNTGELFF. CDR3 nucleotide sequence: TGTGCCACCCGCGGGAGGTCGAACACCGGGGAGCTGTTTTTT. V gene TRBV24-1 combines with J gene TRBJ2-2, with 8 positions matching TRBD2. CDR3 length equals 14 residues. The V segment lost 9 bases and the J segment 0 bases; nucleotides outside the gene matches: 2. CDR1 and CDR2 (germline): KGHDR, SFDVKD.